Listed here are 21 T cell receptor beta chains from one sample, sequenced in a study of blood T cell repertoires in COVID-19. Profiling relied on immunoSEQ multiplex PCR, and the TCRdb table lists in-frame clones only, not all of them. Of some 400,000 clones listed, under 90% are singletons. Material for sequencing was PBMCs or T cells enriched from blood (not recorded which). These receptors were obtained from a woman in her twenties or thirties who had recovered from COVID-19.

The chain combines TRBV11-2 with TRBJ2-1; a weak D match, TRBD2 (7 bases). CDR1 is SGHAT and CDR2 is FQNNGV in the germline V gene. This CDR3 comprises 16 residues. The V end lost 5 bases, the J end lost 7 bases, and 21 bases lay between the germline ends. The CDR3 loop reads CASSPWALGRGNEQFF. The CDR3, as DNA: TGTGCCAGCAGCCCATGGGCCCTTGGGAGGGGGAATGAGCAGTTCTTC.

This clone appeared a single time. CDR3 sequence: CASSVTGVGAFF. The CDR3 DNA reads TGTGCCAGCAGTGTGACAGGGGTGGGAGCTTTCTTT. V usage is TRBV28 and J usage is TRBJ1-1, with 8 bases lining up with TRBD1. This CDR3 spans 12 amino acids. Trimming at V came to 5 bases and at J to 10 bases, leaving 6 bases not matched to a gene. Germline CDR1 MDHEN, CDR2 SYDVKM.

This rearrangement joins TRBV27 to TRBJ1-4, with 9 positions matching TRBD1. The CDR3 extends over 15 amino acids. The germline gives CDR1 MNHEY, CDR2 SMNVEV (reference sequence). The ends lost 5 bases at V and 3 bases at J; junction bases unmatched: 4. As DNA, the CDR3 is TGTGCCAGCAGTCTTCGGGACAGGGCTAATGAAAAACTGTTTTTT. The encoded protein is CASSLRDRANEKLFF.

Details on this clone: At one end the junction does not follow the germline gene, possibly because of a read error. V gene TRBV7-3 combines with J gene TRBJ2-2; D is perhaps TRBD1 (7 bases). This CDR3 has 16 amino acids. Germline loops: CDR1 SGHTA, CDR2 FQGTGA. CDR3 nucleotide sequence: TGTGCCAGCAGCCTAACGGGGGACAGTCTCCTCGGGGAGCTGTTTTTT. It is translated as CASSLTGDSLLGELFF.

The chain employs TRBV27 and TRBJ2-7; 10 nucleotides line up with TRBD1. Germline V gene lookup returns CDR1 MNHEY and CDR2 SMNVEV (reference sequence). With V trimmed by 5 bases and J by 4 bases, 8 bases remained unmatched. CDR3 length equals 15 residues. CDR3 sequence reads: CASSTRDRGLYEQYF. In nucleotides, the CDR3 is TGTGCCAGCAGTACACGGGACAGGGGACTTTACGAGCAGTACTTC.

The chain joins TRBV5-6 to TRBJ1-6; TRBD1 agrees at 10 bases. This CDR3 spans 16 amino acids. The germline V gene encodes CDR1 SGHDT and CDR2 YYEEEE. V lost 0 bases and J lost 8; bases outside the gene matches: 5. CDR3 sequence reads: CASSLGGQGLYSPLHF. CDR3 bases: TGTGCCAGCAGCTTGGGGGGACAGGGGCTTTATTCACCCCTCCACTTT.

CDR3 sequence: CASSQDGQDTTYEQYF. The CDR3 bases are TGTGCCAGCAGCCAAGATGGACAGGACACCACCTACGAGCAGTACTTC. The rearrangement uses TRBV4-2 and TRBJ2-7; 7 bases are a match to TRBD1. After removal of 0 bases from V and 2 bases from J, the junction contained 7 bases not matched to a gene. Germline lookup yields CDR1 LGHNA and CDR2 YNFKEQ. The CDR3 length is 16 residues.

The rearrangement joins TRBV5-1 to TRBJ1-1; TRBD1 might be the D (5 bases). Looked up from germline, CDR1 is SGHRS and CDR2 is YFSETQ. V was trimmed by 0 bases and J by 4 bases, leaving 13 bases between them. The CDR3 spans 15 residues. The CDR3 sequence: CASSLAAVQGTEAFF. DNA of the CDR3: TGCGCCAGCAGCTTGGCCGCGGTTCAGGGCACTGAAGCTTTCTTT.

This sequence joins TRBV11-2 and TRBJ1-1; D gene uncertain. The CDR3 contains 12 residues. The V gene's germline CDR1 is SGHAT and CDR2 FQNNGV. With 10 bases removed from V and 1 base from J, the gap between germline ends came to 10 bases. CDR3 loop: CATGVGNTEAFF. In DNA, the CDR3 is TGTGCCACCGGAGTGGGGAACACTGAAGCTTTCTTT.

The genes are TRBV9 and TRBJ1-1, with D maybe TRBD1 (5 bases). V lost 3 bases and J 2 bases, leaving 20 bases between the germline ends. The CDR3 is 17 residues long. Germline assignment: CDR1 SGDLS and CDR2 YYNGEE. The CDR3 bases are TGTGCCAGCAGCGATAAACGGGGGGGACGTTTCAACACTGAAGCTTTCTTT. Protein: CASSDKRGGRFNTEAFF.

The chain employs TRBV5-6 and TRBJ2-1; 10 bases fit TRBD2. The V and J ends lost 4 bases and 4 bases, in that order; junction bases with no gene match: 8. From germline, CDR1 is SGHDT and CDR2 YYEEEE. The CDR3 length is 16 residues. The CDR3 sequence is CASSPEPSGGYNEQFF. In DNA, the CDR3 is TGTGCCAGCAGCCCCGAGCCTAGCGGGGGATACAATGAGCAGTTCTTC.

The CDR3 bases are TGTGCCAGCAGCAAAATGGTCCCGGGACAGGGGGCAGGCACAGATACGCAGTATTTT. Translated: CASSKMVPGQGAGTDTQYF. The chain joins TRBV21-1 to TRBJ2-3; the D segment call TRBD1 is taken from the table without a DNA check. TRBV21-1 is listed as a pseudogene. This CDR3 contains 19 residues.

The rearrangement joins TRBV7-8 to TRBJ2-3; TRBD2 aligns across 12 bases. Trimming cost V 5 bases and J 6 bases; bases outside gene matches: 9. There are 16 residues in the CDR3. Germline CDR1 and CDR2: SGHVS and FQNEAQ. The CDR3, as DNA: TGTGCCAGCAGCATAAGACTAGCGGGAGTGGCGGATACGCAGTATTTT. Translation gives CASSIRLAGVADTQYF.

The chain links TRBV19 to TRBJ2-5; 9 nucleotides match TRBD2. CDR1 and CDR2 (germline): LNHDA, SQIVND (reference sequence). Trimming took 3 bases from V and 1 from J; bases not matched to a gene: 6. The CDR3 extends over 16 amino acids. The chain's CDR3 is CASSIEREAGQETQYF. CDR3 bases: TGTGCCAGTAGTATCGAGCGGGAGGCTGGCCAAGAGACCCAGTACTTC. The full variable domain, in which reference TRBV19 and TRBJ2-5 provide the parts outside the CDR3, is DGGITQSPKYLFRKEGQNVTLSCEQNLNHDAMYWYRQDPGQGLRLIYYSQIVNDFQKGDIAEGYSVSREKKESFPLTVTSAQKNPTAFYLCASSIEREAGQETQYFGPGTRLLVL.

This chain joins TRBV30 and TRBJ2-7, with a tentative D call TRBD2 (6 bases). There are 14 residues in the CDR3. V was trimmed by 2 bases and J by 2 bases, leaving 13 bases between them. Per germline, CDR1 GTSNPN and CDR2 SVGIG (reference sequence). The CDR3 loop reads CAWSIGTPTYEQYF. Written as DNA, the CDR3 is TGTGCCTGGAGTATCGGGACTCCAACCTACGAGCAGTACTTC.

This clone has only one observation. The chain has TRBV27 and TRBJ2-1; weak D call: TRBD1 (5 bases). The CDR3 extends over 17 amino acids. The ends were cut back, 3 bases at V and 0 bases at J, with 15 bases in the middle. The V gene's germline CDR1 is MNHEY and CDR2 SMNVEV (reference sequence). CDR3 nucleotide sequence: TGTGCCAGCAGTTTGGCCAGGGCCCCATACTCCTACAATGAGCAGTTCTTC. Its protein product is CASSLARAPYSYNEQFF.

This rearrangement joins TRBV12-3 or TRBV12-4 to TRBJ2-7; 7 bases are shared with TRBD1. The CDR3 is made up of 13 amino acids. Trimming took 5 bases from V and 4 from J; bases not matched to a gene: 5. CDR3 in amino acids: CASSRQGAYEQYF. The CDR3, as DNA: TGTGCCAGCAGTCGACAGGGTGCGTACGAGCAGTACTTC.

This chain links TRBV7-9 with TRBJ1-2; D unresolved. The germline gives CDR1 SEHNR, CDR2 FQNEAQ (reference sequence). CDR3 length: 14 amino acids. V lost 1 base, J lost 2 bases, and 8 bases lay in between. CDR3 coding DNA: TGTGCCAGCAGCTTAGACAGTACCAACTATGGCTACACCTTC. This sequence encodes CASSLDSTNYGYTF. Filled out from reference TRBV7-9 and TRBJ1-2, the complete variable domain reads DTGVSQNPRHKITKRGQNVTFRCDPISEHNRLYWYRQTLGQGPEFLTYFQNEAQLEKSRLLSDRFSAERPKGSFSTLEIQRTEQGDSAMYLCASSLDSTNYGYTFGSGTRLTVV.

The chain joins TRBV28 to TRBJ1-4; D gene uncertain. This CDR3 has 15 amino acids. Germline-derived CDR1 and CDR2 are MDHEN and SYDVKM. Trimming shortened V by 5 bases and J by 8 bases, and 18 bases separated the two germline ends. DNA for the CDR3: TGTGCCAGCAGTCCCGGTGGCGGGGTAGGGGAAAAACTGTTTTTT. As protein: CASSPGGGVGEKLFF. The whole variable domain, filled in from reference TRBV28 and TRBJ1-4, reads DVKVTQSSRYLVKRTGEKVFLECVQDMDHENMFWYRQDPGLGLRLIYFSYDVKMKEKGDIPEGYSVSREKKERFSLILESASTNQTSMYLCASSPGGGVGEKLFFGSGTQLSVL.

The J gene is TRBJ2-1, the V gene TRBV7-2; 8 bases align to TRBD2. The J segment lost 3 bases and the V segment lost 5 bases, leaving 9 bases of the junction unmatched. The CDR3 is 16 amino acids. Germline assignment: CDR1 SGHTA and CDR2 FQGNSA. The CDR3 bases are TGTGCCAGCAGCACCCGCGGGGGGCCCATCTACAATGAGCAGTTCTTC. It is translated as CASSTRGGPIYNEQFF.

The J gene is TRBJ1-6, the V gene TRBV9, with D uncertain. Trimming shortened V by 3 bases and J by 12 bases, and 10 bases separated the two germline ends. The CDR3 sequence is 12 residues long. Germline CDR1 is SGDLS and CDR2 is YYNGEE. CDR3 sequence (DNA): TGTGCCAGCAGCGGTGGGTCAGGACCCCTCCACTTT. Residues: CASSGGSGPLHF.